The 20 T cell receptor beta chains below were found in one sample sequenced in a study of cytotoxic CD8 clonotypes in ibrutinib-treated CLL. Assay used: immunoSEQ multiplex PCR; TCRdb lists only in-frame clones, some missing. The data hold 60,000 to 75,000 clones, with 90% observed a single time. This specimen consisted of PBMCs, obtained after 12 months of ibrutinib treatment. These receptors were collected from a human donor with chronic lymphocytic leukemia.

This clone was seen a handful of times. The J gene is TRBJ2-5, the V gene TRBV27, with D maybe TRBD2 (5 bases). V was clipped by 2 bases and J by 4 bases, with 11 bases between them. Germline CDR1 and CDR2: MNHEY and SMNVEV (reference sequence). This CDR3 region has 14 residues. The CDR3 nucleotides read TGTGCCAGCAGTTTAACGTCCGCGGGAGAGACCCAGTACTTC. Protein sequence: CASSLTSAGETQYF.

The chain couples TRBV19 to TRBJ2-2; maybe TRBD2 (5 bases). V was shortened by 4 bases and J by 5 bases, with 5 bases between the two germline ends. CDR3 length: 12 amino acids. The germline V gene encodes CDR1 LNHDA and CDR2 SQIVND (reference sequence). This CDR3 reads CASSKRTGELFF. Here the CDR3 DNA reads TGTGCCAGTAGTAAGCGGACCGGGGAGCTGTTTTTT. Variable domain in full (rest from reference TRBV19 and TRBJ2-2): DGGITQSPKYLFRKEGQNVTLSCEQNLNHDAMYWYRQDPGQGLRLIYYSQIVNDFQKGDIAEGYSVSREKKESFPLTVTSAQKNPTAFYLCASSKRTGELFFGEGSRLTVL.

In regard to this clone: One end of the junction varies from germline; a read error may be responsible. The gene calls are TRBV30 and TRBJ1-4, with TRBD1 matching 9 bases. Per germline, CDR1 GTSNPN and CDR2 SVGIG (reference sequence). The CDR3 is 16 residues long. Here the CDR3 DNA reads TGTGCCTGGAGTGTTTGGTCCGGACAGGGGAGTGAAAAACTGCTTTTT. Amino acid sequence: CAWSVWSGQGSEKLLF.

V and J are TRBV4-1 and TRBJ1-1, with D perhaps TRBD1 (6 bases). Per the germline V gene, CDR1 is MGHRA and CDR2 is YSYEKL. Trimming pared 2 bases from V and 6 bases from J, leaving 19 bases between. The CDR3 contains 16 residues. The DNA of the CDR3 is TGCGCCAGCAGCCAACCTTTTTTACAGGGTGGGGCTGAAGCTTTCTTT. Encoded protein: CASSQPFLQGGAEAFF.

The chain combines TRBV27 with TRBJ2-1, with unresolved D. CDR1 and CDR2 (germline): MNHEY, SMNVEV (reference sequence). CDR3 size: 13 residues. V gave up 5 bases and J gave up 8 bases, with 13 bases separating them. The CDR3 nucleotides are TGTGCCAGCAGTCCATACGGACCCGATGAGCAGTTCTTC. It codes for CASSPYGPDEQFF.

This clone is medium-sized by share. The V gene is TRBV28, the J gene TRBJ2-7; D may be TRBD2 (5 bases). The germline gives CDR1 MDHEN, CDR2 SYDVKM. This CDR3 spans 13 amino acids. The V end lost 7 bases, the J end lost 6 bases, and 16 bases lay between the germline ends. The CDR3 DNA follows: TGTGCCAGCAAGCAACCGGGGAGCAGCGAGCAGTACTTC. Residues: CASKQPGSSEQYF.

The chain recombines TRBV18 with TRBJ2-4; D is perhaps TRBD1 (5 bases). The CDR3 spans 14 residues. CDR1 is KGHSH, CDR2 LQKENI, per germline. V was trimmed by 4 bases and J by 7 bases, leaving 14 bases between them. CDR3 sequence: CASSLSGSSNIQYF. Written as DNA, the CDR3 is TGTGCCAGCTCACTTTCAGGGTCTTCGAACATTCAGTACTTC.

The chain couples TRBV19 to TRBJ2-7; the match to TRBD1 covers 9 bases. J lost 5 bases, V lost 5 bases, and 10 bases had no gene match. This CDR3 contains 15 residues. Germline V CDR1 and CDR2: LNHDA, SQIVND (reference sequence). The CDR3 DNA reads TGTGCCAGTAGTTCCCAACAGGGGGCGCCCAACGAGCAGTACTTC. Translated, it gives CASSSQQGAPNEQYF.

V is TRBV29-1 and J is TRBJ2-1, with D perhaps given as TRBD1 or TRBD2 (6 bases each). Per the germline V gene, CDR1 is SQVTM and CDR2 is ANQGSEA. The V end was cut by 3 bases, the J end by 1 base, with 13 bases between. There are 15 residues in the CDR3. CDR3: CSVEGAGISYNEQFF. CDR3 sequence (DNA): TGCAGCGTTGAGGGGGCGGGAATTTCCTACAATGAGCAGTTCTTC.

The CDR3 DNA follows: TGTGCCAGCAGTGAAGGGACAGGGGGCGCATCTGGGGCCAACGTCCTGACTTTC. It codes for CASSEGTGGASGANVLTF. The J gene is TRBJ2-6, the V gene TRBV2, with 11 bases that match TRBD1. In germline, CDR1 is SNHLY, CDR2 FYNNEI. J lost 1 base, V lost 1 base, and 3 bases had no gene match. The CDR3 has 18 residues.

The gene calls are TRBV7-8 and TRBJ2-7; TRBD2 matches at 11 bases. Germline lookup yields CDR1 SGHVS and CDR2 FQNEAQ. V gave up 3 bases and J gave up 6 bases; unmatched junction bases: 7. The CDR3 covers 15 residues. CDR3 DNA: TGTGCCAGCAGCTTTACTAGCGGGAGTACTACCGAGCAGTACTTC. This translates into CASSFTSGSTTEQYF.

The chain is built from TRBV11-2 and TRBJ2-7, with D hard to call. Trimming cost V 3 bases and J 4 bases, with 4 bases left between them. This CDR3 region has 11 residues. Germline CDR1 and CDR2: SGHAT and FQNNGV. CDR3 sequence (DNA): TGTGCCAGCAGCTTGGAGTACGAGCAGTACTTC. Its translation: CASSLEYEQYF.

This chain connects TRBV18 to TRBJ1-5; TRBD1 agrees at 9 bases. The CDR3 runs to 14 residues. Germline CDR1 KGHSH, CDR2 LQKENI. Trimming cost V 6 bases and J 6 bases; bases outside gene matches: 6. The CDR3 here is CASSPGTGFQPQHF. CDR3 nucleotide sequence: TGTGCCAGCTCCCCCGGGACAGGGTTTCAGCCCCAGCATTTT.

This chain connects TRBV7-9 to TRBJ1-1, with a weak D call TRBD1 (5 bases). Germline CDR1 and CDR2: SEHNR and FQNEAQ (reference sequence). This CDR3 is built from 14 residues. V gave up 3 bases and J gave up 0 bases, with 8 bases separating them. CDR3 in DNA: TGTGCCAGCAGCTTCCAGACAGTGAACACTGAAGCTTTCTTT. Protein product: CASSFQTVNTEAFF.

The table lists this clone with a count of one. The rearrangement links TRBV5-6 to TRBJ1-3; no clear D. The germline gives CDR1 SGHDT, CDR2 YYEEEE. The CDR3 has 15 amino acids. V was trimmed by 1 base and J by 0 bases, leaving 8 bases between them. The CDR3 sequence is CASSLRWFSGNTIYF. The DNA for the CDR3 is TGTGCCAGCAGCTTGAGGTGGTTCTCTGGAAACACCATATATTTT. The whole variable domain, remainder taken from reference TRBV5-6 and TRBJ1-3, is DAGVTQSPTHLIKTRGQQVTLRCSPKSGHDTVSWYQQALGQGPQFIFQYYEEEERQRGNFPDRFSGHQFPNYSSELNVNALLLGDSALYLCASSLRWFSGNTIYFGEGSWLTVV.

The chain carries TRBV18 and TRBJ1-1, with 8 bases fitting TRBD1. V shed 3 bases and J 0 bases; nucleotides not matched to a gene: 6. CDR1 and CDR2 (germline): KGHSH, LQKENI. This CDR3 has 16 residues. The CDR3 loop reads CASSPTGAVVNTEAFF. CDR3 nucleotides: TGTGCCAGCTCACCGACAGGGGCCGTCGTGAACACTGAAGCTTTCTTT.

The J gene is TRBJ2-2, the V gene TRBV5-4; no firm D call. The CDR3 covers 12 residues. V was shortened by 0 bases and J by 7 bases, with 4 bases between the two germline ends. Germline V gene lookup returns CDR1 SGHNT and CDR2 YYREEE (reference sequence). The CDR3 sequence: CASSLEDGELFF. The CDR3 bases are TGTGCCAGCAGCTTGGAGGACGGGGAGCTGTTTTTT.

V is TRBV11-1 and J is TRBJ2-1, with D tentatively TRBD1 (7 bases). Germline V CDR1 and CDR2: SGHAT, FQDESV (reference sequence). The length of the CDR3 is 14 residues. The V end lost 3 bases, the J end lost 7 bases, and 13 bases lay between the germline ends. This chain's CDR3 is CASSFIRGENEQFF. CDR3 DNA sequence: TGTGCCAGCAGCTTTATCAGGGGGGAAAATGAGCAGTTCTTC. Together with reference TRBV11-1 and TRBJ2-1, the CDR3 gives the full variable domain: EAEVAQSPRYKITEKSQAVAFWCDPISGHATLYWYRQILGQGPELLVQFQDESVVDDSQLPKDRFSAERLKGVDSTLKIQPAELGDSAMYLCASSFIRGENEQFFGPGTRLTVL.

The chain carries TRBV29-1 and TRBJ2-2; D possibly matches TRBD1 or TRBD2 (6 bases each). The V end was cut by 6 bases, the J end by 3 bases, with 17 bases between. Per germline, CDR1 SQVTM and CDR2 ANQGSEA. The CDR3 totals 15 residues. This CDR3 reads CSVGSSGADTGELFF. In DNA, the CDR3 is TGCAGCGTGGGAAGCTCGGGGGCCGACACCGGGGAGCTGTTTTTT.

The rearrangement links TRBV11-3 to TRBJ2-5, with D tentatively TRBD2 (5 bases). CDR1 is SGHNT, CDR2 YENEEA, per germline. There are 14 residues in the CDR3. V was trimmed by 8 bases and J by 1 base, leaving 14 bases between them. CDR3 amino acids: CASAERVAQETQYF. The CDR3 region has the DNA TGTGCCAGCGCAGAGAGGGTGGCCCAAGAGACCCAGTACTTC.